The clone carrying this T cell receptor beta chain has a handful of counts. An end of the junction differs from the germline gene, which may be a read error. Noted time point: sample taken at primary tumor resection. The 72 donors had untreated early-stage non-small cell lung cancer. The study sequenced unsorted whole RNA from tumor, nontumor lung or frozen PBMC. This sample stems from a study of spatial heterogeneity in lung cancer. Individually, TCR cDNA molecules were each labelled with a unique molecular identifier. TCRdb reprocessed the 5' RACE reads with MiXCR, giving one entry per CDR3 protein. This repertoire shows 90,000 to 95,000 distinct CDR3 sequences, over 9.5% found once; its top ten account for 35% to 50%. CDR1 SSHAT and CDR2 FNYEAQ come from the germline V gene (reference sequence). The CDR3 is made up of 15 amino acids.

The sequenced sample was PBMCs, obtained at surgery. The J gene is TRBJ2-3, the V gene TRBV7-7, with D perhaps given as TRBD1 or TRBD2 (6 bases each). This receptor was taken from a male donor with early-stage non-small cell lung cancer. CDR3 sequence reads: CASSMGASAADTQYF. The CDR3 bases are TGTGCTAGCAGCATGGGGGCTAGCGCAGCAGATACGCAGTATTTT.